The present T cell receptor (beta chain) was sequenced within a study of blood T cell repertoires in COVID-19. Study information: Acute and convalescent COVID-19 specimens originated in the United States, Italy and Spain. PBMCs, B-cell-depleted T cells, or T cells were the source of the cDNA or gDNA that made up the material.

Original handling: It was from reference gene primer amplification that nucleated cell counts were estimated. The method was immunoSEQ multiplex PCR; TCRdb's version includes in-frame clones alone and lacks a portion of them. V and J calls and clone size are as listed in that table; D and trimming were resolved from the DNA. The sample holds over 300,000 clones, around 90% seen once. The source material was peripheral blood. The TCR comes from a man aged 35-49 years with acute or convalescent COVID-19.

CDR3 DNA: TGTGCCAGCAGCGCTACAGAGAAACAAAATCAGCCCCAGCATTTT. Its translation is CASSATEKQNQPQHF. V usage is TRBV3-1 (or the pseudogene TRBV3-2) and J usage is TRBJ1-5, with unresolved D. Trimming shortened V by 5 bases and J by 4 bases, and 15 bases separated the two germline ends. The CDR3 spans 15 residues. CDR1 and CDR2 from the germline V gene are LGHDT and YNNKEL (reference sequence).